This T cell receptor beta chain was identified during a study of T cell responses to AZD1222 COVID-19 vaccine. Germline CDR1 GTSNPN, CDR2 SVGIG (reference sequence). V was shortened by 0 bases and J by 0 bases, with 8 bases between the two germline ends. CDR3 length: 14 residues. The data were produced by immunoSEQ multiplex PCR, yet TCRdb's version contains in-frame clones alone and is incomplete. There are some 150,000 clones in the sample; roughly 90% occur only once, and roughly 1.6% lies in the top ten. The source material was peripheral blood, sampled 28 days after the second AZD1222 dose. The J gene is TRBJ1-2, the V gene TRBV30; D is uncertain. The clonotype comes from an adult who received the AZD1222 COVID-19 vaccine. CDR3 sequence reads: CAWSVVGANYGYTF. The CDR3 nucleotides are TGTGCCTGGAGTGTGGTGGGAGCTAACTATGGCTACACCTTC.